This T cell receptor beta chain was sequenced in a study of T-cell reconstitution after alpha-beta-depleted transplantation in children. V lost 6 bases, J lost 5 bases, and 11 bases stayed unmatched. The germline CDR1 and CDR2 sequences are MDHEN and SYDVKM. The CDR3 has 16 amino acids. Unique molecular identifiers were incorporated when the TCRbeta library was constructed. Each CDR3 protein gets one entry after TCRdb re-called the PCR reads with MiXCR. Of approximately 640,000 distinct CDR3 sequences listed, around a sixth are singletons. The sequenced sample was PBMCs from the stem cell graft donor, obtained from the stem cell graft. The chain recombines TRBV28 with TRBJ2-2, with 8 bases that match TRBD2. The receptor was isolated from a human donor who donated a stem cell graft to a child with acute myeloid leukemia. CDR3 loop: CASSERGGDLTGELFF. The CDR3 DNA follows: TGTGCCAGCAGCGAACGGGGGGGCGATCTTACCGGGGAGCTGTTTTTT. Filled out from reference TRBV28 and TRBJ2-2, the complete variable domain reads DVKVTQSSRYLVKRTGEKVFLECVQDMDHENMFWYRQDPGLGLRLIYFSYDVKMKEKGDIPEGYSVSREKKERFSLILESASTNQTSMYLCASSERGGDLTGELFFGEGSRLTVL.